This entry features one TCR beta chain sequence. The sample belongs to a study of blood T cell repertoires in COVID-19. As for the study in general: COVID-19 samples from acute and convalescent phases originated in the United States, Italy and Spain. The cDNA or gDNA used as material had been derived from T cells, B-cell-depleted T cells, or PBMCs.

Per the authors' pipeline: Reference gene primer amplification yielded estimated nucleated cell counts. Profiled with immunoSEQ multiplex PCR; TCRdb holds only in-frame clones, not every one. That table gives V, J and clone size, and the DNA gave D and trimming. The data hold roughly 150,000 clones, with more than 70% observed a single time. Per germline, CDR1 SGHNT and CDR2 YENEEA. The CDR3 extends over 15 amino acids. The V end was cut by 2 bases, the J end by 0 bases, with 11 bases between. This TCR was sampled from a woman in her 50s with acute or convalescent COVID-19. The rearrangement joins TRBV11-3 to TRBJ2-7; D might be TRBD2 (5 bases). Sequenced input: peripheral blood. The CDR3 DNA follows: TGTGCCAGCAGCTTATTTGACACTAGCTCCTACGAGCAGTACTTC. It yields the protein CASSLFDTSSYEQYF. Full variable domain (remainder filled in from reference TRBV11-3 and TRBJ2-7): EAGVVQSPRYKIIEKKQPVAFWCNPISGHNTLYWYLQNLGQGPELLIRYENEEAVDDSQLPKDRFSAERLKGVDSTLKIQPAELGDSAVYLCASSLFDTSSYEQYFGPGTRLTVT.